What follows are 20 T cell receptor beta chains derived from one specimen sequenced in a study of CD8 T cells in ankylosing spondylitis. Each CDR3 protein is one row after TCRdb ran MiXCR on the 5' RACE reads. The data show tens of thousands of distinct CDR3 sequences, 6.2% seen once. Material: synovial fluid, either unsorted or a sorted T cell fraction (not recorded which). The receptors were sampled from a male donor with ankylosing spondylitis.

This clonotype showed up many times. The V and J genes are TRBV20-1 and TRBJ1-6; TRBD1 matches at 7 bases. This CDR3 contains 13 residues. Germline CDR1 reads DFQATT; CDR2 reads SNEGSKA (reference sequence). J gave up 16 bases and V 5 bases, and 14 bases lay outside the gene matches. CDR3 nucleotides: TGCAGTGCTGGCGGGCAGGGGGTTCGCTTTCTCCACTTT. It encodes CSAGGQGVRFLHF.

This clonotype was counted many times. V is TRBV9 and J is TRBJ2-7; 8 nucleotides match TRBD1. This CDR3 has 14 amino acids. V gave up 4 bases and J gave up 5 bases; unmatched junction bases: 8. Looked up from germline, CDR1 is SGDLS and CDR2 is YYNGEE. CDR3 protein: CASSLRQGIDEQYF. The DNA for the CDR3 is TGTGCCAGCAGCCTACGACAGGGGATCGACGAGCAGTACTTC.

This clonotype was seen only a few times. In nucleotides, the CDR3 is TGTGCCAGCAGCACCCCCCGGGGGAACTATGGCTACACCTTC. This codes for CASSTPRGNYGYTF. This chain connects TRBV7-2 to TRBJ1-2; a possible D gene is TRBD1 (5 bases). This CDR3 has 14 amino acids. The germline V and J ends were trimmed by 5 bases and 2 bases, with 12 bases remaining between them. Germline V gives CDR1 SGHTA, CDR2 FQGNSA.

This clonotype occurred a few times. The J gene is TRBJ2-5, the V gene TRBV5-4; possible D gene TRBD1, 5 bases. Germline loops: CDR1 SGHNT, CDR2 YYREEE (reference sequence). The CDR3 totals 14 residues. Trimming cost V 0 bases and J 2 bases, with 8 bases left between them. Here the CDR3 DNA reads TGTGCCAGCAGCTTGGCAGGGAATCAAGAGACCCAGTACTTC. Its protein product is CASSLAGNQETQYF. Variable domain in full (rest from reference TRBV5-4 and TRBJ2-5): ETGVTQSPTHLIKTRGQQVTLRCSSQSGHNTVSWYQQALGQGPQFIFQYYREEENGRGNFPPRFSGLQFPNYSSELNVNALELDDSALYLCASSLAGNQETQYFGPGTRLLVL.

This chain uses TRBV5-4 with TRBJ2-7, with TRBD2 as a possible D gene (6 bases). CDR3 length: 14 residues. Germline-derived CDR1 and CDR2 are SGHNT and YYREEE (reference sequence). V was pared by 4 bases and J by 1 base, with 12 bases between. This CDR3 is CASSPGSPSYEQYF. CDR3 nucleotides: TGTGCCAGCAGCCCCGGGAGTCCTTCCTACGAGCAGTACTTC. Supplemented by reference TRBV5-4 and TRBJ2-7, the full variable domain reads ETGVTQSPTHLIKTRGQQVTLRCSSQSGHNTVSWYQQALGQGPQFIFQYYREEENGRGNFPPRFSGLQFPNYSSELNVNALELDDSALYLCASSPGSPSYEQYFGPGTRLTVT.

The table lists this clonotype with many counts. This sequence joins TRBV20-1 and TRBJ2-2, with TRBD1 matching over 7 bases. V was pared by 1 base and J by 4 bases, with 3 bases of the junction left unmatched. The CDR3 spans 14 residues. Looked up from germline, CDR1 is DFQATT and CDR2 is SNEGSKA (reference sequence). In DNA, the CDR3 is TGCAGTGCTAGAGGACAGGGCAGCACCGGGGAGCTGTTTTTT. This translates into CSARGQGSTGELFF.

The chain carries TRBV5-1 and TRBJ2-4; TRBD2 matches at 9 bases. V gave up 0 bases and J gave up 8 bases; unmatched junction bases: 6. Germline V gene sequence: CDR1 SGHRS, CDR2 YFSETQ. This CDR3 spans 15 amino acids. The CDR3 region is CASSLEGSGRYIQYF. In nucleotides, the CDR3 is TGCGCCAGCAGCTTGGAAGGTAGCGGGAGATACATTCAGTACTTC.

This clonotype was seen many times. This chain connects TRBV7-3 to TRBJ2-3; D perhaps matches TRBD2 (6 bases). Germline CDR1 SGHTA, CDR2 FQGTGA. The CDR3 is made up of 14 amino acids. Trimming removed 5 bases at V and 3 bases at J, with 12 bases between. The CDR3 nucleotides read TGTGCCAGCAGCCAATCCGGGGGAACAGATACGCAGTATTTT. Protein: CASSQSGGTDTQYF.

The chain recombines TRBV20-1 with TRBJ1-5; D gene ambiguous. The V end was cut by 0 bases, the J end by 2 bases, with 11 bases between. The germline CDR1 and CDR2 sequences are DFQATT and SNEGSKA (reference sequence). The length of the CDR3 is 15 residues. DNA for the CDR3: TGCAGTGCTAGAGATCTGGGTATGGGCAATCAGCCCCAGCATTTT. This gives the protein CSARDLGMGNQPQHF.

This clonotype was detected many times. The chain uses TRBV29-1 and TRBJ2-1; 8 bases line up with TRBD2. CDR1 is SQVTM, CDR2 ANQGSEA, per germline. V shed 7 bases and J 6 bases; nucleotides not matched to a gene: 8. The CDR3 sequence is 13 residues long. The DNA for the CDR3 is TGCAGCGGTGGGACTAGTGGTGGCAATGAGCAGTTCTTC. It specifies CSGGTSGGNEQFF.

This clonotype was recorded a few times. The CDR3 spells CASSVLGGSEQYF. In DNA form, the CDR3 reads TGTGCCAGCAGCGTACTGGGGGGCTCCGAGCAGTACTTC. The chain uses TRBV9 and TRBJ2-7, with D possibly being TRBD1 or TRBD2 (6 bases each). From germline, CDR1 is SGDLS and CDR2 YYNGEE. The CDR3 is 13 residues long. The V end lost 1 base, the J end lost 6 bases, and 11 bases lay between the germline ends.

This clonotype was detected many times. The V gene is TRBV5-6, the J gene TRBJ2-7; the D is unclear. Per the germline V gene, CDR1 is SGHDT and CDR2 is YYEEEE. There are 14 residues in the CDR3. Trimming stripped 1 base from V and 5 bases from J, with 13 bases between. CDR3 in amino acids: CASSLRWNRDEQYF. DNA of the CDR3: TGTGCCAGCAGCTTGAGGTGGAATAGGGACGAGCAGTACTTC. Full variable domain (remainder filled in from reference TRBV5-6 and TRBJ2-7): DAGVTQSPTHLIKTRGQQVTLRCSPKSGHDTVSWYQQALGQGPQFIFQYYEEEERQRGNFPDRFSGHQFPNYSSELNVNALLLGDSALYLCASSLRWNRDEQYFGPGTRLTVT.

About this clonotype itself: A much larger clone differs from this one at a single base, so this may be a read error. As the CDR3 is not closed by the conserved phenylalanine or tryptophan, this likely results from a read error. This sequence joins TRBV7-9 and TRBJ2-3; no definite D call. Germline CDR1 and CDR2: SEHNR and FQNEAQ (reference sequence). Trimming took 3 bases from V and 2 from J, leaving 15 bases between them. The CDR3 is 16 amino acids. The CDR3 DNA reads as TGTGCCAGCAGCTTCCTCCGGCAAGGGTCCACAGATACGCAGTATTCT. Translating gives CASSFLRQGSTDTQYS.

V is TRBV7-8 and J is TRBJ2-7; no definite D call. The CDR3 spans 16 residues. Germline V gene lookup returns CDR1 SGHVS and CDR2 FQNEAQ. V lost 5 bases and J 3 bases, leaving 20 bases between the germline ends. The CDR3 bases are TGTGCCAGCAGCCGCACTGCTCAAATTTCCCGCTACGAGCAGTACTTC. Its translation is CASSRTAQISRYEQYF.

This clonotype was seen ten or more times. The CDR3 region is CASSLGSPGISGYTF. The CDR3 nucleotides are TGTGCCAGCAGCTTAGGATCCCCAGGGATTAGCGGCTACACCTTC. The rearrangement joins TRBV11-3 to TRBJ1-2, with a weak D call TRBD1 (5 bases). The length of the CDR3 is 15 residues. CDR1 is SGHNT and CDR2 is YENEEA in the germline V gene. V was pared by 1 base and J by 8 bases, with 17 bases between.

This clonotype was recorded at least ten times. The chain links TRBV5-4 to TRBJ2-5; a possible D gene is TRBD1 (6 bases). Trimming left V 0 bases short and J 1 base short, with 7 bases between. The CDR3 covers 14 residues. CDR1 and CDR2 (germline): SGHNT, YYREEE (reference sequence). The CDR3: CASSLARGQETQYF. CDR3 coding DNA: TGTGCCAGCAGCTTGGCCAGGGGCCAAGAGACCCAGTACTTC.

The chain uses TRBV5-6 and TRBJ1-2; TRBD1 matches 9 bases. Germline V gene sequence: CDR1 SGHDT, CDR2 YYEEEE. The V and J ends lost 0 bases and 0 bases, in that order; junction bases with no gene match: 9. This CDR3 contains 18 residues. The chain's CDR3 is CASSLAGTGRPANYGYTF. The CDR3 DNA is TGTGCCAGCAGCTTGGCCGGGACAGGGAGGCCGGCTAACTATGGCTACACCTTC.

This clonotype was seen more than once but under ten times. The CDR3 coding sequence is TGTGCCAGCAGCCGGACAGCCGGACCCTCCTATAATTCACCCCTCCACTTT. Amino acids: CASSRTAGPSYNSPLHF. V and J are TRBV9 and TRBJ1-6; D is perhaps TRBD1 (6 bases). CDR1 is SGDLS and CDR2 is YYNGEE in the germline V gene. The ends were cut back, 4 bases at V and 0 bases at J, with 14 bases in the middle. The CDR3 sequence is 17 residues long.

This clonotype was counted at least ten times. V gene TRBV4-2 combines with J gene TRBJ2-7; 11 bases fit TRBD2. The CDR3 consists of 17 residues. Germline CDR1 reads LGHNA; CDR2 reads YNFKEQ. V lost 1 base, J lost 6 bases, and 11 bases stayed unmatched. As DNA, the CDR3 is TGTGCCAGCAGCCAAGCCTTACTAGCGGGAGAAGGTATCGAGCAGTACTTC. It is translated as CASSQALLAGEGIEQYF.

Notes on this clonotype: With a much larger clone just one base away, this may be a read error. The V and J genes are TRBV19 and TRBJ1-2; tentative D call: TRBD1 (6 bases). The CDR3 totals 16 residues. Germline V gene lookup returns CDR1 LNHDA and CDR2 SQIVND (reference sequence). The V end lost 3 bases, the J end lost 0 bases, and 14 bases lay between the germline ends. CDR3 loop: CASSIGTGRANYGYTF. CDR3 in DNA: TGTGCCAGTAGTATCGGAACAGGGAGGGCTAACTATGGCTACACCTTC.